The entry that follows covers one T cell receptor beta chain sequence. Its antigen is not identified. The data stem from a study of cytomegalovirus exposure and HLA in healthy donors. Study summary: It was reported in a later analysis that the roughly 120 validation repertoires used the same platform as the approximately 650 first-cohort repertoires.

Findings of the study overall: Associated with cytomegalovirus, according to the listing, were 150 to 200 TCR beta chains. Most TCR sequences were rare, but some public TCRs occurred in many donors.

Sequencing was performed with immunoSEQ multiplex PCR; in TCRdb, only in-frame clones are kept and a portion is missing. The data contain about 280,000 clones, 80% to 90% of them seen just once; the ten biggest clones take up more than 0.8%. This CDR3 is 12 amino acids long. Germline V lookup: CDR1 MNHNS, CDR2 SASEGT. J gave up 8 bases and V 7 bases, and 6 bases lay outside the gene matches. Sequenced: PBMCs. The chain carries TRBV6-1 and TRBJ1-2; 8 bases agree with TRBD1. The sequence came from a woman aged 18 to 35 in good health and CMV-seronegative. The CDR3 nucleotides read TGTGCCAGCACTGGACAGGGATGGGGCTACACCTTC. Protein sequence: CASTGQGWGYTF.